This entry describes one T cell receptor beta chain. The data were obtained in a study of OX40 agonist ivuxolimab in advanced cancers. Study information: Patients receiving dose escalation had hepatocellular carcinoma, melanoma, renal cell or head and neck cancer. Anti-PD-1, anti-PD-L1 or anti-CTLA-4 therapy given earlier was allowed, and over 35% had some.

TCRdb's copy holds only in-frame clones and misses some; the assay was immunoSEQ multiplex PCR. The sample lists tens of thousands of clones; roughly 80% were seen once. Germline-derived CDR1 and CDR2 are SGHTA and FQGNSA. The CDR3 runs to 15 residues. Trimming at V came to 3 bases and at J to 2 bases, leaving 4 bases not matched to a gene. The sampling schedule covered blood at baseline, cycle 4 day 1, and cycle 7 day 1. Source: CD4+ or CD8+ T cells sorted from blood, taken in a trial of the OX40 agonist ivuxolimab. The receptor was derived from an adult with an advanced solid tumor such as melanoma, head and neck, liver or kidney cancer. The gene calls are TRBV7-2 and TRBJ1-2, with 9 bases matching TRBD1. The CDR3 region is CASSFAGTGNYGYTF. The CDR3 nucleotides are TGTGCCAGCAGCTTCGCCGGGACAGGGAACTATGGCTACACCTTC.